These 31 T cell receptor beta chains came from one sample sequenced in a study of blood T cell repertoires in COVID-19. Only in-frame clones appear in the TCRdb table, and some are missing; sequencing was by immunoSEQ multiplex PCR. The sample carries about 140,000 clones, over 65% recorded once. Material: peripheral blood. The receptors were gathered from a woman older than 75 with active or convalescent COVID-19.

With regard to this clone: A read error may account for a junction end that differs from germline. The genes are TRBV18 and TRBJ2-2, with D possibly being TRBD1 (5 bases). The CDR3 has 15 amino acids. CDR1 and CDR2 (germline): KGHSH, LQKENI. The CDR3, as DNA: TGTGCCAGCCCACCAGGCTCAGGGAACGGCGGGGAGCTGTTTTTT. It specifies CASPPGSGNGGELFF.

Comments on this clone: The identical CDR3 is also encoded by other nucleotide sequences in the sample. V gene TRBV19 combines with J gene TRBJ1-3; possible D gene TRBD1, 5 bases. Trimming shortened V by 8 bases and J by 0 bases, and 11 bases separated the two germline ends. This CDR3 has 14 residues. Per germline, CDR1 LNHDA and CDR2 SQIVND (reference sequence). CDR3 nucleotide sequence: TGTGCCAGTTCGGCCGGGGGCTCTGGAAACACCATATATTTT. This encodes CASSAGGSGNTIYF. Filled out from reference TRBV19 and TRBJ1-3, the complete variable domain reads DGGITQSPKYLFRKEGQNVTLSCEQNLNHDAMYWYRQDPGQGLRLIYYSQIVNDFQKGDIAEGYSVSREKKESFPLTVTSAQKNPTAFYLCASSAGGSGNTIYFGEGSWLTVV.

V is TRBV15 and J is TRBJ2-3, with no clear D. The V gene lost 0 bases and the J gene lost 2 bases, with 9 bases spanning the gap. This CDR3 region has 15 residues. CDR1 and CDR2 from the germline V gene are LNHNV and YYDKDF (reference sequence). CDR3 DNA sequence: TGTGCCACCAGCAGAGATGGGCTCAACACAGATACGCAGTATTTT. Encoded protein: CATSRDGLNTDTQYF. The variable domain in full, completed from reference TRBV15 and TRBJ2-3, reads DAMVIQNPRYQVTQFGKPVTLSCSQTLNHNVMYWYQQKSSQAPKLLFHYYDKDFNNEADTPDNFQSRRPNTSFCFLDIRSPGLGDTAMYLCATSRDGLNTDTQYFGPGTRLTVL.

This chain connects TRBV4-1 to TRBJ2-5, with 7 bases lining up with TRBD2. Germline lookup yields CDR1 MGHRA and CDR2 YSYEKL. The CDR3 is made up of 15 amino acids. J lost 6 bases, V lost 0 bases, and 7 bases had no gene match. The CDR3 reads CASSQDGGDLQTQYF. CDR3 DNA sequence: TGCGCCAGCAGCCAAGATGGGGGGGACCTTCAGACCCAGTACTTC.

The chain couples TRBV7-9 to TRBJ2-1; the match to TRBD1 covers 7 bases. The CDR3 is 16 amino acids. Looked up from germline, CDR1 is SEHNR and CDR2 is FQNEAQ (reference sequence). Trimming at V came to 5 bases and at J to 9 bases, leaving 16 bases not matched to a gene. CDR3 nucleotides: TGTGCCAGCAGCCCTAGGGGGCAGGACGGTCGACTTGAGCAGTTCTTC. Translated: CASSPRGQDGRLEQFF.

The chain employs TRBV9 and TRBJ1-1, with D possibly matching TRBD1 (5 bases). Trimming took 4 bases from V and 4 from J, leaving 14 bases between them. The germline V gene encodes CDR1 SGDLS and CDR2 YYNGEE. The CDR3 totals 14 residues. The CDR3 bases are TGTGCCAGCAGCAGTCCCTCCGGGGGCACTGAAGCTTTCTTT. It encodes CASSSPSGGTEAFF.

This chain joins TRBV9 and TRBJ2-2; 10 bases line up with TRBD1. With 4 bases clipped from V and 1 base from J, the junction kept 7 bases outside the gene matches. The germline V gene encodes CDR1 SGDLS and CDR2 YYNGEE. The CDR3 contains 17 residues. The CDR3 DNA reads TGTGCCAGCAGCCCTAGGGGACAGGGGCGGAACACCGGGGAGCTGTTTTTT. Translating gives CASSPRGQGRNTGELFF. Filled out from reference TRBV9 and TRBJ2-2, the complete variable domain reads DSGVTQTPKHLITATGQRVTLRCSPRSGDLSVYWYQQSLDQGLQFLIQYYNGEERAKGNILERFSAQQFPDLHSELNLSSLELGDSALYFCASSPRGQGRNTGELFFGEGSRLTVL.

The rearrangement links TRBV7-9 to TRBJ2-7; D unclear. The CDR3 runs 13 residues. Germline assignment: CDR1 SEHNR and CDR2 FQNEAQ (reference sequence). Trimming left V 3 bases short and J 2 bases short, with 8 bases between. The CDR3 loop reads CASSFGGAYEQYF. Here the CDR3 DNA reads TGTGCCAGCAGCTTCGGCGGAGCCTACGAGCAGTACTTC.

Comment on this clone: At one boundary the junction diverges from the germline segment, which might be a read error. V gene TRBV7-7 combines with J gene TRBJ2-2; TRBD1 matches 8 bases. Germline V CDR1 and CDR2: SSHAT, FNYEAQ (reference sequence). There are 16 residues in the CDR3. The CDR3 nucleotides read TGTGCTAGCAGCTCTGTACAGGGGGACTCCACCGGGGAGCTGTTTTTT. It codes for CASSSVQGDSTGELFF.

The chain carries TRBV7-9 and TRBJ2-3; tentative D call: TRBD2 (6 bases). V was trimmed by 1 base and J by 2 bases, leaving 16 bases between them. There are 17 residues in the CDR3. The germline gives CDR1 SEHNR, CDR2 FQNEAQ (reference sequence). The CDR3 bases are TGTGCCAGCAGCTTAGGGGGGGAGCACTACCTCACAGATACGCAGTATTTT. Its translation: CASSLGGEHYLTDTQYF.

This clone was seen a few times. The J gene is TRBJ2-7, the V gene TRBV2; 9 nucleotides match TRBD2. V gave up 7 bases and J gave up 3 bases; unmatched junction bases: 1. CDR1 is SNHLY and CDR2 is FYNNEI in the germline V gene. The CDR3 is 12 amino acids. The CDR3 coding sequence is TGTGCCAGCAATAGCGGGGGCTACGAGCAGTACTTC. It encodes CASNSGGYEQYF. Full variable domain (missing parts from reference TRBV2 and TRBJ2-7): EPEVTQTPSHQVTQMGQEVILRCVPISNHLYFYWYRQILGQKVEFLVSFYNNEISEKSEIFDDQFSVERPDGSNFTLKIRSTKLEDSAMYFCASNSGGYEQYFGPGTRLTVT.

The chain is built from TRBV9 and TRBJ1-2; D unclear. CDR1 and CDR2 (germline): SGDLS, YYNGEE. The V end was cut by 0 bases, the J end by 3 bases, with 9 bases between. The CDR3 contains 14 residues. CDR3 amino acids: CASSVEDYDYGYTF. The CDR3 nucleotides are TGTGCCAGCAGCGTAGAAGACTACGACTATGGCTACACCTTC.

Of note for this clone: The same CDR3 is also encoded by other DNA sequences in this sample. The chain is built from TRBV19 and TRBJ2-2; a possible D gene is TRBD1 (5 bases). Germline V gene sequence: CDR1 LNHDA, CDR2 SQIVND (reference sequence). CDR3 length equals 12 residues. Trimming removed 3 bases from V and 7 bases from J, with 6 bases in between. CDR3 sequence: CASSIRGGELFF. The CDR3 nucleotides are TGTGCCAGTAGTATTAGGGGCGGGGAGCTGTTTTTT.

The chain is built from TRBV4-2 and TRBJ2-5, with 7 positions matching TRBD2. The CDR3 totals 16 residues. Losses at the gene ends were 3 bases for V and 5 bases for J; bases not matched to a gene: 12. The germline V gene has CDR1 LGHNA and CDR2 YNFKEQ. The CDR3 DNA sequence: TGTGCCAGCAGCCAGCTCCTCGGGGGGTCCTTTGAGACCCAGTACTTC. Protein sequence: CASSQLLGGSFETQYF.

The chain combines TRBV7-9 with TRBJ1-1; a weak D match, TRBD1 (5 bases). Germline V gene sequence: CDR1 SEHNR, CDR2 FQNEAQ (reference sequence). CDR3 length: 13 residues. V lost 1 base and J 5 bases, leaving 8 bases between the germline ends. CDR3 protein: CASSLGGATEAFF. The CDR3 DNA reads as TGTGCCAGCAGCTTAGGGGGCGCGACTGAAGCTTTCTTT.

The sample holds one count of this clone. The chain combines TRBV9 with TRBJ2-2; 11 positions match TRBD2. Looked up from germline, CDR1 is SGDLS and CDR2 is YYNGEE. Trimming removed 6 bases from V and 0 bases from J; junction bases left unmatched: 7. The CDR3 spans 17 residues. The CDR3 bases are TGTGCCAGCAACCGGCTAGCGGGGGGCTCGAACACCGGGGAGCTGTTTTTT. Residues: CASNRLAGGSNTGELFF.

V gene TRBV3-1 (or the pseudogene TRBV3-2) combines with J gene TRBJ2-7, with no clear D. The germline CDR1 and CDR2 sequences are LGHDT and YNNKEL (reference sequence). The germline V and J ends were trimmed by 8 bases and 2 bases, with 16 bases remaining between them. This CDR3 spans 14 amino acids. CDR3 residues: CASSKLGRAYEQYF. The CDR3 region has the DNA TGTGCCAGCTCCAAATTGGGCAGAGCCTACGAGCAGTACTTC.

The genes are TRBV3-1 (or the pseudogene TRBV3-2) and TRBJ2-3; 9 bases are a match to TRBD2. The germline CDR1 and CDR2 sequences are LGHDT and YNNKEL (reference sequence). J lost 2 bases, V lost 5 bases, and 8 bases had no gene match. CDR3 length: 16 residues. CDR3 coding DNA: TGTGCCAGCAGCAAAAGCGGGGGGTTCTTCACAGATACGCAGTATTTT. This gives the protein CASSKSGGFFTDTQYF.

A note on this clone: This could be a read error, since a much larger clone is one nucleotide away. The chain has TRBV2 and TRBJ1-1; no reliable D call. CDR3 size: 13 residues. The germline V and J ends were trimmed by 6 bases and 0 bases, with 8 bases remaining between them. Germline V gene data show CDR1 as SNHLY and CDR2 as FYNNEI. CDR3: CASSPPMNTEAFF. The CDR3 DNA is TGTGCCAGCAGCCCCCCCATGAACACTGAAGCTTTCTTT.

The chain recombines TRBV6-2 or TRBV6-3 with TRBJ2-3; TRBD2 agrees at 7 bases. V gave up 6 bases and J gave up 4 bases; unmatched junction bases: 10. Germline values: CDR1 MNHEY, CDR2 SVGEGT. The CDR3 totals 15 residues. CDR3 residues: CASSQTSSRADTQYF. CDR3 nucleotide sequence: TGTGCCAGCAGCCAGACTAGCTCCCGGGCAGATACGCAGTATTTT.

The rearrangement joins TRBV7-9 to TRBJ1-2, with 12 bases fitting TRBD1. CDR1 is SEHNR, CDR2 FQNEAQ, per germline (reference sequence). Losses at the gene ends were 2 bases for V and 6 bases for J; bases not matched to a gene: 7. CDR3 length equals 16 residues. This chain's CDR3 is CASSLRGTGGLDGYTF. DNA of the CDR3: TGTGCCAGCAGCTTACGTGGGACAGGGGGCCTCGATGGCTACACCTTC.

The CDR3 loop reads CASSPYYQASTDTQYF. CDR3 coding DNA: TGTGCCAGCAGTCCCTACTACCAAGCTAGCACAGATACGCAGTATTTT. The genes are TRBV6-2 or TRBV6-3 and TRBJ2-3, with D unresolved. The CDR3 is 16 amino acids. Per the germline V gene, CDR1 is MNHEY and CDR2 is SVGEGT. V was pared by 5 bases and J by 0 bases, with 15 bases between.

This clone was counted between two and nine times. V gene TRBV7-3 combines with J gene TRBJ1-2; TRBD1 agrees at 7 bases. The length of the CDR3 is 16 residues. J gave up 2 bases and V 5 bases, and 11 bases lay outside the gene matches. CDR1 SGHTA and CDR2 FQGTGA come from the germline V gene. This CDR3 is CASSDTRTGLNYGYTF. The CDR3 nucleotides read TGTGCCAGCAGCGATACCCGGACAGGTCTAAACTATGGCTACACCTTC.

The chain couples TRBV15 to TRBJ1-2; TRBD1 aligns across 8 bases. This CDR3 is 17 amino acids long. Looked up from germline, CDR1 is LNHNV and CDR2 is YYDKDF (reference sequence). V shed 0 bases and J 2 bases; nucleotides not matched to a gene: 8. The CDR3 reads CATSRDWVRDRNYGYTF. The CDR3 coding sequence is TGTGCCACCAGCAGAGATTGGGTTAGGGACAGGAACTATGGCTACACCTTC.

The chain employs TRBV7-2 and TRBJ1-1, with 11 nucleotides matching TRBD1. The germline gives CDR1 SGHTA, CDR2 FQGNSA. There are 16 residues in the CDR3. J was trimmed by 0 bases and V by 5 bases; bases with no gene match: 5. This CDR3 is CASSPGTGGMNTEAFF. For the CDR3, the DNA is TGTGCCAGCAGCCCCGGGACAGGGGGGATGAACACTGAAGCTTTCTTT.

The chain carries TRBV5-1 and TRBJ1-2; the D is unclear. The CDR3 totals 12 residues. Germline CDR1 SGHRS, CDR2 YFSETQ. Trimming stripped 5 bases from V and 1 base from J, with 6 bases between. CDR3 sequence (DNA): TGCGCCAGCAGTGGCAGTAACTATGGCTACACCTTC. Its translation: CASSGSNYGYTF. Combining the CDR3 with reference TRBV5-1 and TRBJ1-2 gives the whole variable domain KAGVTQTPRYLIKTRGQQVTLSCSPISGHRSVSWYQQTPGQGLQFLFEYFSETQRNKGNFPGRFSGRQFSNSRSEMNVSTLELGDSALYLCASSGSNYGYTFGSGTRLTVV.

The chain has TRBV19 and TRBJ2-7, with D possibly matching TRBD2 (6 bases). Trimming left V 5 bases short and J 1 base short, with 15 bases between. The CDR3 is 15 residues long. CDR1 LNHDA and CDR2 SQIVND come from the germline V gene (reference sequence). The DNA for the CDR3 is TGTGCCAGTAGTCCTCAGGGAGGTTATTCCTACGAGCAGTACTTC. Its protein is CASSPQGGYSYEQYF.

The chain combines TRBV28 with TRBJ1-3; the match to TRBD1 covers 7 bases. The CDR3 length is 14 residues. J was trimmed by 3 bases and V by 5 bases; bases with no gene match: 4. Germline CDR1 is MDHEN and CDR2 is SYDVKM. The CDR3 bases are TGTGCCAGCAGTGACGGGACAGTTGGAAACACCATATATTTT. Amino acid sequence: CASSDGTVGNTIYF.

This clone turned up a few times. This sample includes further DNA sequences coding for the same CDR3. Here the CDR3 reads CASSLTGAGNTIYF. In nucleotides, the CDR3 is TGCGCCAGCAGCTTGACAGGAGCTGGAAACACCATATATTTT. V usage is TRBV5-1 and J usage is TRBJ1-3; tentative D call: TRBD1 (5 bases). V lost 1 base and J 2 bases, leaving 7 bases between the germline ends. The V gene's germline CDR1 is SGHRS and CDR2 YFSETQ. CDR3 length: 14 amino acids.

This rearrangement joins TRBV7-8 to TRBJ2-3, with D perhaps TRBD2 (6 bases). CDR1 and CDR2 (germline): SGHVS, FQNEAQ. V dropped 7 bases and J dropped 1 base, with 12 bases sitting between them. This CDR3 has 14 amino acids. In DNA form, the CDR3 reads TGTGCCAGCAAATACGGGGGTGGCACAGATACGCAGTATTTT. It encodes CASKYGGGTDTQYF. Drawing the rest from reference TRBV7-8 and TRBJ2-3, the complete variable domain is GAGVSQSPRYKVAKRGQDVALRCDPISGHVSLFWYQQALGQGPEFLTYFQNEAQLDKSGLPSDRFFAERPEGSVSTLKIQRTQQEDSAVYLCASKYGGGTDTQYFGPGTRLTVL.

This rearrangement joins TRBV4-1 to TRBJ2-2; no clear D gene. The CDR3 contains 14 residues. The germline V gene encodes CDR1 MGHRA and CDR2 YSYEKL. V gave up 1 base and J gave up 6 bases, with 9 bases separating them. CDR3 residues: CASSQGSRAGELFF. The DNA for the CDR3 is TGCGCCAGCAGCCAAGGAAGCCGGGCCGGGGAGCTGTTTTTT.